What follows is one T cell receptor beta chain and its context. Its antigen is unknown. The data were obtained in a study of T cell repertoires in cytomegalovirus infection. Study details: HLA-B-restricted CMV epitopes that are well studied, plus recently identified HLA-C-restricted ones, were used by the study. CMV infection together with matching HLA type was indicated by public TCR beta signatures. Study results and limitations: The study found HLA-C-restricted CMV-specific TCR beta clonotypes dominating the ex vivo response.

This CDR3 comprises 16 residues. J lost 4 bases, V lost 5 bases, and 5 bases had no gene match. TCRdb itself ran the reads through MiXCR, one entry per CDR3 protein. The table has 650,000 to 850,000 distinct CDR3 sequences, almost 30% seen once. Sequencing was performed on cultured CD8+ T cells from PBMCs, taken from culture after CMV antigen stimulation. The genes are TRBV12-3 or TRBV12-4 and TRBJ2-2; 12 nucleotides match TRBD2. The clonotype originates from a human donor in good health (CMV status not recorded). Some clones in this sample may be carry-over from other donors' samples. CDR3 loop: CASSRLAGAPTGELFF. In nucleotides, the CDR3 is TGTGCCAGCAGTCGACTAGCGGGGGCCCCCACCGGGGAGCTGTTTTTT.